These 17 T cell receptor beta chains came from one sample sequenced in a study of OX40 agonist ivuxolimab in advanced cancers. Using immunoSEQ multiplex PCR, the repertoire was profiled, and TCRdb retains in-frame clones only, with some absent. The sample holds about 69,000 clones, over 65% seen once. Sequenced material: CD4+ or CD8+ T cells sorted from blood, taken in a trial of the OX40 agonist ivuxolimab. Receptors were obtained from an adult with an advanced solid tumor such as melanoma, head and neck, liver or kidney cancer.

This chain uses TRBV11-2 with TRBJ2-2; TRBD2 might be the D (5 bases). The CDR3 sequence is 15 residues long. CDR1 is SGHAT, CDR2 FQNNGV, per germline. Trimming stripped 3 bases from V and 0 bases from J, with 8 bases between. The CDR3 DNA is TGTGCCAGCAGCTTCGGACTCCCGAACACCGGGGAGCTGTTTTTT. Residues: CASSFGLPNTGELFF.

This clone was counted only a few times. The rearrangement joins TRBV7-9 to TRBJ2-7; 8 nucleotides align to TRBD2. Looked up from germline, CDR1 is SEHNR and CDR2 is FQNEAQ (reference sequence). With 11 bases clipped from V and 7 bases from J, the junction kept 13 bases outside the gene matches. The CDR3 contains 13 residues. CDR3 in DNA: TGTGCCGGAGGGGTAGCGGGGTTGGGGGAGCAGTACTTC. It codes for CAGGVAGLGEQYF.

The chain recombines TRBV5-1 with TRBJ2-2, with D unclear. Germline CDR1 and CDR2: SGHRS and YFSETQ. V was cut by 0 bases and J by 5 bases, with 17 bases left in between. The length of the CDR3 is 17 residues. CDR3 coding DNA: TGCGCCAGCAGCTTGGGGGCCTCTACTATCGGGACCGGGGAGCTGTTTTTT. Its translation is CASSLGASTIGTGELFF.

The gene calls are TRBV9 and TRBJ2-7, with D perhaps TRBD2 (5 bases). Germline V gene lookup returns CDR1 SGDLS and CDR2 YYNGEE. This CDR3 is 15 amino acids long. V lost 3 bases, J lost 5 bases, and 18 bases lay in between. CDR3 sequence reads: CASSAQILGGDEQYF. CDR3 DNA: TGTGCCAGCAGCGCACAAATCCTCGGAGGCGACGAGCAGTACTTC. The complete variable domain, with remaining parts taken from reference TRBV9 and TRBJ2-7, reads DSGVTQTPKHLITATGQRVTLRCSPRSGDLSVYWYQQSLDQGLQFLIQYYNGEERAKGNILERFSAQQFPDLHSELNLSSLELGDSALYFCASSAQILGGDEQYFGPGTRLTVT.

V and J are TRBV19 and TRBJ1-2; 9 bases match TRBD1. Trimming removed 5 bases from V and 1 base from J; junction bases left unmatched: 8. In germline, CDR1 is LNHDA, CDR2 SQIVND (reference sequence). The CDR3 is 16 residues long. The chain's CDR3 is CASSLRDRVLNYGYTF. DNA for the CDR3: TGTGCCAGTAGTCTCCGGGACAGGGTTCTTAACTATGGCTACACCTTC.

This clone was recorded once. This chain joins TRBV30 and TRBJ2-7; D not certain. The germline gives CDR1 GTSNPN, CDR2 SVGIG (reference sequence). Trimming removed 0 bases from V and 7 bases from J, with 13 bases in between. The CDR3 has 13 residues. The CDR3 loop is CAWSVSPTGEQYF. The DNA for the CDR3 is TGTGCCTGGAGTGTATCTCCTACTGGGGAGCAGTACTTC.

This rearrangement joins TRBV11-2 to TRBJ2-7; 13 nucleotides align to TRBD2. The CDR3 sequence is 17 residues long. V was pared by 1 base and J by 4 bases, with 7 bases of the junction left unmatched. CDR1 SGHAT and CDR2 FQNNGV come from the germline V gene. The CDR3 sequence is CASSLVTSGRKVYEQYF. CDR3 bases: TGTGCCAGCAGCTTAGTGACTAGCGGGAGGAAAGTTTACGAGCAGTACTTC.

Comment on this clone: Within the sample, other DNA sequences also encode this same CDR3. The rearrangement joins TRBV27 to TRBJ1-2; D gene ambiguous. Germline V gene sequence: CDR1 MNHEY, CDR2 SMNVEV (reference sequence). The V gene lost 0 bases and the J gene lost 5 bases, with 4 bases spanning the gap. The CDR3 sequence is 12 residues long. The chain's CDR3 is CASSLSGYGYTF. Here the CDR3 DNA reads TGTGCCAGCAGTTTATCCGGGTATGGCTACACCTTC.

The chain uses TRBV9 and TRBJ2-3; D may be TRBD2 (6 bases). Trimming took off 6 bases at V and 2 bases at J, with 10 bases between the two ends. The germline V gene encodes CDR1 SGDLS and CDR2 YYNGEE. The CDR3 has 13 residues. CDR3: CASTRGNTDTQYF. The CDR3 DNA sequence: TGTGCCAGCACCCGGGGGAACACAGATACGCAGTATTTT.

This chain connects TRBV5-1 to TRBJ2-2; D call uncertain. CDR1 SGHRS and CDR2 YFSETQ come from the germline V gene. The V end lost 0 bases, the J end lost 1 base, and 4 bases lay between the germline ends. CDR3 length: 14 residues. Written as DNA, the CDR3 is TGCGCCAGCAGCTTGGCCCGGAACACCGGGGAGCTGTTTTTT. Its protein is CASSLARNTGELFF.

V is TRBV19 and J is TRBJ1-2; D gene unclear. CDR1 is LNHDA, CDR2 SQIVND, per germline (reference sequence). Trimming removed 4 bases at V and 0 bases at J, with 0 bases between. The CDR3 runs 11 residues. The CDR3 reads CASSTNYGYTF. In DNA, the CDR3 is TGTGCCAGTAGTACTAACTATGGCTACACCTTC.

The chain's CDR3 is CASSLVATGENEQFF. The DNA of the CDR3 is TGCGCCAGCAGCTTGGTGGCGACAGGGGAGAATGAGCAGTTCTTC. The V gene is TRBV5-1, the J gene TRBJ2-1, with 8 bases identical to TRBD1. CDR1 SGHRS and CDR2 YFSETQ come from the germline V gene. The length of the CDR3 is 15 residues. Trimming cost V 0 bases and J 7 bases; bases outside gene matches: 6.

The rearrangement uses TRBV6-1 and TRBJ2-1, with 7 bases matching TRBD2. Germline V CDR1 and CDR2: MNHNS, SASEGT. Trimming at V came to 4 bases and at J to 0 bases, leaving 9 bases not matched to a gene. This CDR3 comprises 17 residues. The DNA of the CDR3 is TGTGCCAGCAGTGCTAGCGGAGGGGTTAGCTCCTACAATGAGCAGTTCTTC. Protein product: CASSASGGVSSYNEQFF.

The CDR3 protein is CASSQARQDNSPLHF. The CDR3 DNA sequence: TGCGCCAGCAGCCAAGCCAGACAAGATAATTCACCCCTCCACTTT. The chain combines TRBV4-3 with TRBJ1-6, with D hard to call. V lost 1 base and J 5 bases, leaving 9 bases between the germline ends. The CDR3 has 15 residues. Germline V gene sequence: CDR1 LGHNA, CDR2 YSLEER.

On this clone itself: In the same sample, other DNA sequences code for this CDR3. CDR3 DNA: TGTGCCAGTAGTGGACAGGGGTTTAACTATGGCTACACCTTC. It is translated as CASSGQGFNYGYTF. The V and J genes are TRBV19 and TRBJ1-2; TRBD1 agrees at 9 bases. The CDR3 extends over 14 amino acids. Germline V gives CDR1 LNHDA, CDR2 SQIVND (reference sequence). The J segment lost 1 base and the V segment lost 5 bases, leaving 2 bases of the junction unmatched.

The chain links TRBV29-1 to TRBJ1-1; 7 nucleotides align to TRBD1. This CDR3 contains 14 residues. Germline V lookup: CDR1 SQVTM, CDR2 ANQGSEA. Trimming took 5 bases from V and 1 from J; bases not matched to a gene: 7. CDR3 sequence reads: CSVRQGTRNTEAFF. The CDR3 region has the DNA TGCAGCGTTCGACAGGGTACTCGGAACACTGAAGCTTTCTTT.

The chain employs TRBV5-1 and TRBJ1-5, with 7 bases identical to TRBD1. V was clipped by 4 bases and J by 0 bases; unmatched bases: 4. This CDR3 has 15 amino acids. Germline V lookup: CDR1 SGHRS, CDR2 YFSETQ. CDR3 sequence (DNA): TGCGCCAGCAGCGTGACAGGGAATAGCAATCAGCCCCAGCATTTT. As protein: CASSVTGNSNQPQHF. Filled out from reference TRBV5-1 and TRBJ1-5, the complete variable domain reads KAGVTQTPRYLIKTRGQQVTLSCSPISGHRSVSWYQQTPGQGLQFLFEYFSETQRNKGNFPGRFSGRQFSNSRSEMNVSTLELGDSALYLCASSVTGNSNQPQHFGDGTRLSIL.